Below, 22 T cell receptor beta chains from the same sample are listed, as sequenced in a study of molecular identifiers for immune sequencing clone quantification. TCRdb analysed the PCR reads with MiXCR anew, one entry per CDR3 protein. Among some 580,000 distinct CDR3 sequences, 25% were seen once, and the ten largest hold approximately 0.75%. Sequencing input: naive CD8+ T cells from blood, with Jurkat cell RNA spiked in. Subset denoted: FACS-sorted CD8+CD4-CCR7+CD45RA+ naive T cells. All receptors derive from a human donor in good health. Some libraries in this study had Jurkat cell RNA spiked in.

This clonotype was detected only a few times. The J gene is TRBJ2-7, the V gene TRBV7-9; the D is unclear. This CDR3 has 15 residues. Germline CDR1 reads SEHNR; CDR2 reads FQNEAQ (reference sequence). Trimming took 1 base from V and 2 from J, leaving 12 bases between them. CDR3 coding DNA: TGTGCCAGCAGCTTAGATGTTAGCAGCCCCTACGAGCAGTACTTC. It is translated as CASSLDVSSPYEQYF.

The table lists this clonotype with a count of one. Being one base from a much bigger clone, this may be a read error. This chain uses TRBV28 with TRBJ1-4, with 8 bases aligning to TRBD1. The germline V gene encodes CDR1 MDHEN and CDR2 SYDVKM. There are 17 residues in the CDR3. The CDR3 DNA is TGTGCCAGCAGTTCATACCAGGGGGCTGGATCGGGCGAAAAACCGTTTTTT. Residues: CASSSYQGAGSGEKPFF.

There are a few counts of this clonotype. The rearrangement joins TRBV2 to TRBJ2-7, with 9 bases fitting TRBD1. Unmatched junction bases numbered 22, after V lost 3 bases and J lost 4 bases. Germline CDR1 and CDR2: SNHLY and FYNNEI. This CDR3 contains 20 residues. CDR3 loop: CASSDPGGTGLSGRLYEQYF. Here the CDR3 DNA reads TGTGCCAGCAGTGATCCTGGGGGGACAGGGCTTTCGGGACGATTATACGAGCAGTACTTC.

This clonotype was observed at least ten times. The chain couples TRBV29-1 to TRBJ2-7; 7 bases fit TRBD2. V shed 7 bases, J shed 3 bases, and the junction held 6 bases outside the gene matches. The CDR3 has 12 amino acids. The V gene's germline CDR1 is SQVTM and CDR2 ANQGSEA. CDR3 sequence reads: CSAGEGDYEQYF. The DNA for the CDR3 is TGCAGCGCCGGGGAGGGCGACTACGAGCAGTACTTC.

CDR3 loop: CASMGGWADTQYF. CDR3 coding DNA: TGTGCCAGTATGGGAGGTTGGGCAGATACGCAGTATTTT. J is TRBJ2-3 and V is TRBV19, with D perhaps matching TRBD2 (6 bases). Germline V gene data show CDR1 as LNHDA and CDR2 as SQIVND (reference sequence). The V end lost 7 bases, the J end lost 4 bases, and 12 bases lay between the germline ends. The CDR3 contains 13 residues.

As concerns this clonotype: No conserved phenylalanine or tryptophan is present at the end of the CDR3, so a read error is the likely explanation. The V gene is TRBV6-5, the J gene TRBJ2-7; tentatively, D is TRBD1 or TRBD2 (5 bases each). The CDR3 has 15 amino acids. Germline CDR1 and CDR2: MNHEY and SVGAGI. V was pared by 2 bases and J by 0 bases, with 11 bases between. The CDR3: CASSYRGRGSYEQYS. The CDR3 region has the DNA TGTGCCAGCAGTTACAGGGGCCGGGGCTCCTACGAGCAGTACTCC.

This clonotype was observed a few times. V gene TRBV19 combines with J gene TRBJ2-7, with TRBD2 matching 7 bases. The V gene's germline CDR1 is LNHDA and CDR2 SQIVND (reference sequence). J gave up 5 bases and V 3 bases, and 10 bases lay outside the gene matches. CDR3 length equals 15 residues. CDR3 DNA sequence: TGTGCCAGTAGTATCGTTGGGGCGGGAGACCACGAGCAGTACTTC. Protein product: CASSIVGAGDHEQYF.

To note about this clonotype: This CDR3 is missing its conserved last phenylalanine or tryptophan, likely due to a read error. J is TRBJ1-1 and V is TRBV20-1, with a tentative D call TRBD1 (6 bases). The CDR3 length is 15 residues. Germline assignment: CDR1 DFQATT and CDR2 SNEGSKA (reference sequence). V lost 5 bases, J lost 4 bases, and 20 bases lay in between. CDR3 DNA sequence: TGCAGTGCTTACGGAGGGGGGCAGATCGGCACTGAAGCTTTCCTT. This sequence encodes CSAYGGGQIGTEAFL.

Note on this clonotype: The conserved closing phenylalanine or tryptophan is absent in this CDR3, likely reflecting a read error. Because the CDR3's place on the DNA is in doubt, the DNA is left out and the CDR3 is given as listed by TCRdb. V gene TRBV2 combines with J gene TRBJ1-1; TRBD1, as called in the table, went unchecked against the DNA. CDR1 and CDR2 (germline): SNHLY, FYNNEI. The CDR3 length equals 11 residues, ends included. The CDR3 region is CASSGVPGGEN.

The chain uses TRBV9 and TRBJ1-4; the D gene is possibly TRBD1 (5 bases). Looked up from germline, CDR1 is SGDLS and CDR2 is YYNGEE. Trimming shortened V by 4 bases and J by 0 bases, and 10 bases separated the two germline ends. CDR3 size: 15 residues. The CDR3 spells CASSPQGATNEKLFF. Here the CDR3 DNA reads TGTGCCAGCAGCCCCCAGGGAGCAACTAATGAAAAACTGTTTTTT.

Concerning this clonotype itself: A much larger clone is a single base away; this may be a read error. CDR3 residues: CASSEVDRGDYGYTF. The CDR3 DNA reads as TGTGCCAGCAGTGAAGTGGACAGGGGGGACTATGGCTACACCTTC. The V gene is TRBV2, the J gene TRBJ1-2; 10 nucleotides match TRBD1. Unmatched junction bases numbered 2, after V lost 1 base and J lost 3 bases. Germline V gene sequence: CDR1 SNHLY, CDR2 FYNNEI. This CDR3 is built from 15 residues. The full variable domain, with the rest looked up from reference TRBV2 and TRBJ1-2, is EPEVTQTPSHQVTQMGQEVILRCVPISNHLYFYWYRQILGQKVEFLVSFYNNEISEKSEIFDDQFSVERPDGSNFTLKIRSTKLEDSAMYFCASSEVDRGDYGYTFGSGTRLTVV.

To note about this clonotype: This clone may be a read error of a much larger clone one base away. The chain is built from TRBV2 and TRBJ2-7; TRBD1 might be the D (6 bases). Germline V CDR1 and CDR2: SNHLY, FYNNEI. V was trimmed by 9 bases and J by 5 bases, leaving 17 bases between them. This CDR3 region has 13 residues. The CDR3 region has the DNA TGTGCCAGTCGCGCTTTGACAGGCGACGAGCAGTACTTC. Translating it yields CASRALTGDEQYF.

J is TRBJ2-2 and V is TRBV7-9; 11 bases match TRBD2. This CDR3 contains 18 residues. The germline V gene has CDR1 SEHNR and CDR2 FQNEAQ (reference sequence). The ends lost 1 base at V and 0 bases at J; junction bases unmatched: 4. The CDR3 region has the DNA TGTGCCAGCAGCTTAGATCTAGCGGGAGGTCCGAACACCGGGGAGCTGTTTTTT. It is translated as CASSLDLAGGPNTGELFF.

The V and J genes are TRBV7-3 and TRBJ2-5; possible D gene TRBD2, 6 bases. The CDR3 runs 15 residues. V was shortened by 2 bases and J by 0 bases, with 10 bases between the two germline ends. Germline V gene sequence: CDR1 SGHTA, CDR2 FQGTGA. The CDR3 DNA reads TGTGCCAGCAGCTTAGGTGGGAGGTACCAAGAGACCCAGTACTTC. Encoded protein: CASSLGGRYQETQYF.

This clonotype came up many times. CDR3 DNA sequence: TGCGCCAGCAGCTTGGAGGCAGGGGAGCATGGTCAGCCCCAGCATTTT. It specifies CASSLEAGEHGQPQHF. The chain uses TRBV5-1 and TRBJ1-5, with TRBD1 as a possible D gene (6 bases). Germline CDR1 and CDR2: SGHRS and YFSETQ. The CDR3 runs 16 residues. Trimming left V 0 bases short and J 6 bases short, with 16 bases between.

Remarks on this clonotype: The junction differs from germline at one of its ends, possibly a read error. CDR3 amino acids: CANSQEGNTDTQYF. The CDR3 region has the DNA TGCGCCAACAGCCAAGAGGGGAACACAGATACGCAGTATTTT. This chain links TRBV4-1 with TRBJ2-3; TRBD1 or TRBD2 may be the D gene (5 bases each). The CDR3 consists of 14 residues. Germline V gives CDR1 MGHRA, CDR2 YSYEKL.

This rearrangement joins TRBV6-1 to TRBJ2-2; TRBD2 might be the D (5 bases). V was cut by 5 bases and J by 3 bases, with 10 bases left in between. This CDR3 is built from 14 residues. The germline V gene has CDR1 MNHNS and CDR2 SASEGT. The CDR3, as DNA: TGTGCCAGCAGTCCGAGGGCTTACACCGGGGAGCTGTTTTTT. This codes for CASSPRAYTGELFF.

V gene TRBV27 combines with J gene TRBJ2-7, with unresolved D. This CDR3 spans 14 amino acids. Germline values: CDR1 MNHEY, CDR2 SMNVEV (reference sequence). Deletions cut 2 bases from V and 7 bases from J, with 15 bases between. The CDR3 protein is CASSLNPYYVEQYF. CDR3 in DNA: TGTGCCAGCAGTTTAAATCCATACTATGTTGAGCAGTACTTC.

This clonotype was counted between two and nine times. The V gene is TRBV2, the J gene TRBJ2-5; 9 bases match TRBD2. Trimming cost V 5 bases and J 5 bases; bases outside gene matches: 12. Germline CDR1 reads SNHLY; CDR2 reads FYNNEI. This CDR3 comprises 16 residues. The CDR3 DNA reads TGTGCCAGCAGTTTCTTCCAACTAGCGGGCACGGAGACCCAGTACTTC. It specifies CASSFFQLAGTETQYF.

This clonotype was observed many times. The chain couples TRBV5-1 to TRBJ2-7; D is possibly TRBD2 (7 bases). Germline assignment: CDR1 SGHRS and CDR2 YFSETQ. V lost 4 bases to trimming and J lost 4 bases, with 24 bases between them. The CDR3 covers 17 residues. The CDR3 loop is CASSTHRYAGAEYEQYF. DNA of the CDR3: TGCGCCAGCAGCACCCATCGATACGCGGGGGCCGAATACGAGCAGTACTTC. The variable domain in full, with the rest retrieved from reference TRBV5-1 and TRBJ2-7, is KAGVTQTPRYLIKTRGQQVTLSCSPISGHRSVSWYQQTPGQGLQFLFEYFSETQRNKGNFPGRFSGRQFSNSRSEMNVSTLELGDSALYLCASSTHRYAGAEYEQYFGPGTRLTVT.

Concerning this clonotype: This may be a read error, as it is one base from a much larger clone. The CDR3 does not close with the conserved phenylalanine or tryptophan, likely indicating a read error. The chain couples TRBV4-3 to TRBJ2-3; 10 nucleotides match TRBD1. V shed 3 bases and J 4 bases; nucleotides not matched to a gene: 4. Germline V CDR1 and CDR2: LGHNA, YSLEER. The CDR3 is 15 residues long. In DNA, the CDR3 is TGCGCCAGCAGCCAGGGGACAGGGGCCGCAGATACGCAGTATTCT. Its translation: CASSQGTGAADTQYS.

This clonotype was found a few times. The J gene is TRBJ2-7, the V gene TRBV4-3, with D unresolved. V lost 3 bases and J lost 0, with 9 bases in between. The CDR3 length is 14 residues. CDR1 is LGHNA, CDR2 YSLEER, per germline. CDR3: CASSQVSTSYEQYF. DNA for the CDR3: TGCGCCAGCAGCCAGGTTTCCACCTCCTACGAGCAGTACTTC.